This T cell receptor beta chain was found in a study of early T cells in non-severe SARS-CoV-2 infection. For the study at large: Bulk RNA taken from unsorted whole blood was sequenced, leaving chains unpaired. Study observations and caveats: Matching results from VDJdb favored anti-spike CD8 responses, leaving private and CD4 specificities undetected.

There are 17 residues in the CDR3. The ends were cut back, 5 bases at V and 0 bases at J, with 18 bases in the middle. Germline V CDR1 and CDR2: LNHDA, SQIVND (reference sequence). TCRdb reprocessed the 5' RACE reads with MiXCR, giving one entry per CDR3 protein. The profile covers under 70,000 distinct CDR3 sequences, with around 6% appearing a single time and 6.8% taken by the ten largest. This clonotype appeared many times. Its antigen is unknown. The receptor comes from an adult who was a healthcare worker with PCR-confirmed SARS-CoV-2 infection or an uninfected control (not recorded which). The sample comprised whole blood. This sequence joins TRBV19 and TRBJ2-3, with a possible D match to TRBD2 (6 bases). The CDR3 nucleotides read TGTGCCAGTAGTCCTGCCCCCCTAGCGCCGAGCACAGATACGCAGTATTTT. Its translation is CASSPAPLAPSTDTQYF. The full variable domain, with the rest looked up from reference TRBV19 and TRBJ2-3, is DGGITQSPKYLFRKEGQNVTLSCEQNLNHDAMYWYRQDPGQGLRLIYYSQIVNDFQKGDIAEGYSVSREKKESFPLTVTSAQKNPTAFYLCASSPAPLAPSTDTQYFGPGTRLTVL.